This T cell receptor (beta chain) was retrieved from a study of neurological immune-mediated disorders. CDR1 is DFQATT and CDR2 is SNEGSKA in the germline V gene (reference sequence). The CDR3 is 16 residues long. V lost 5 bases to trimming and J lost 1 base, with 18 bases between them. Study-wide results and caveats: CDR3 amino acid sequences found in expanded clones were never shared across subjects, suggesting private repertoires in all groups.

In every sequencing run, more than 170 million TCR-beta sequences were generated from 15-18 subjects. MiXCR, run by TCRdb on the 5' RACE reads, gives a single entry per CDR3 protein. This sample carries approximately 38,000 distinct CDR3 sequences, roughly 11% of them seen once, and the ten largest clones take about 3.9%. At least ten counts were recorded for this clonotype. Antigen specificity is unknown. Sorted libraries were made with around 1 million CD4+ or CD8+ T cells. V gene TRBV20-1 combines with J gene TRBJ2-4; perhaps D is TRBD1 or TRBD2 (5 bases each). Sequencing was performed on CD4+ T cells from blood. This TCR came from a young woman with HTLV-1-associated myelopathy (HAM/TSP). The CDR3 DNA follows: TGCAGTGCTCGGCTTCTGAGGGACGTTGCCAAAAACATTCAGTACTTC. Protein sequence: CSARLLRDVAKNIQYF.